The 6 T cell receptor beta chains given below trace back to one sample, sequenced in a study of blood T cell repertoires in COVID-19. The protocol was immunoSEQ multiplex PCR, while the TCRdb copy is restricted to in-frame clones and leaves out a portion. The table shows over 250,000 clones, with 75% to 95% occurring only once. The sample was PBMCs or T cells enriched from blood (not recorded which). These receptors came from a woman in her twenties or thirties who had recovered from COVID-19.

This rearrangement joins TRBV27 to TRBJ1-6, with 7 bases matching TRBD1. This CDR3 region has 16 residues. From germline, CDR1 is MNHEY and CDR2 SMNVEV (reference sequence). The junction had 11 bases not matched to a gene; V was cut back by 6 bases and J by 6 bases. CDR3 nucleotide sequence: TGTGCCAGCAGGGGGGGATCAGGGGGATTTAATTCACCCCTCCACTTT. Translation gives CASRGGSGGFNSPLHF.

This clone has just a few counts. The chain is built from TRBV6-2 or TRBV6-3 and TRBJ1-4; perhaps TRBD1 as D (5 bases). The CDR3 sequence is 13 residues long. Trimming removed 0 bases at V and 13 bases at J, with 12 bases between. Per germline, CDR1 MNHEY and CDR2 SVGEGT. CDR3 in amino acids: CASSYSDTAPLFF. The CDR3 bases are TGTGCCAGCAGTTACTCGGACACCGCGCCACTGTTTTTT.

The CDR3 loop reads CASSEGGTETQYF. The CDR3 nucleotides read TGTGCCAGTAGTGAGGGGGGGACAGAGACCCAGTACTTC. The rearrangement joins TRBV19 to TRBJ2-5; D may be TRBD2 (7 bases). This CDR3 spans 13 amino acids. The V and J ends lost 5 bases and 4 bases respectively, with 11 bases between them. From germline, CDR1 is LNHDA and CDR2 SQIVND (reference sequence).

This clone occurred once. V gene TRBV5-1 combines with J gene TRBJ1-2; tentative D call: TRBD1 (5 bases). This CDR3 has 13 amino acids. Germline lookup yields CDR1 SGHRS and CDR2 YFSETQ. The V gene lost 2 bases and the J gene lost 4 bases, with 9 bases spanning the gap. This CDR3 is CASSLPGGYGYTF. The CDR3, as DNA: TGCGCCAGCAGCTTACCGGGGGGCTATGGCTACACCTTC.

This clone was recorded once. V is TRBV23-1 and J is TRBJ2-1; D might be TRBD2 (6 bases). TRBV23-1 is known as an ORF, though its function is uncertain. V lost 4 bases and J 2 bases, leaving 21 bases between the germline ends. This CDR3 spans 18 amino acids. The CDR3 loop reads CASSLGIRERNPYNEQFF. The CDR3 region has the DNA TGCGCCAGCAGTCTAGGAATTCGGGAGCGGAACCCCTACAATGAGCAGTTCTTC.

The V and J genes are TRBV4-3 and TRBJ1-4; D remains ambiguous. Germline loops: CDR1 LGHNA, CDR2 YSLEER. Trimming stripped 0 bases from V and 5 bases from J, with 10 bases between. The CDR3 covers 15 residues. The chain's CDR3 is CASSQERAGNEKLFF. The CDR3 DNA sequence: TGCGCCAGCAGCCAAGAACGGGCGGGGAATGAAAAACTGTTTTTT.